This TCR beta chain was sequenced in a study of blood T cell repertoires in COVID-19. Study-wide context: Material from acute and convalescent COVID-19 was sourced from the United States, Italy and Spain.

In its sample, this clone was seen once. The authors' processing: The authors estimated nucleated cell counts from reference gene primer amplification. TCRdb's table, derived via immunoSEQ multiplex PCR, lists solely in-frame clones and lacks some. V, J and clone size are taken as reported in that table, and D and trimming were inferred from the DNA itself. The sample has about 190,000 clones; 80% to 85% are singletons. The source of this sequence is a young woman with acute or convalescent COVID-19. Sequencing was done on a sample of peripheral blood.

The CDR3 bases are TGTGCCACCAGCGGCCGCCGGGACAGAACCACAGATACGCAGTATTTT. Amino acids: CATSGRRDRTTDTQYF. The chain couples TRBV15 to TRBJ2-3; 7 nucleotides line up with TRBD1. CDR1 and CDR2 from the germline V gene are LNHNV and YYDKDF (reference sequence). This CDR3 contains 16 residues. J was trimmed by 2 bases and V by 5 bases; bases with no gene match: 10.